A single sample gave rise to the 7 T cell receptor beta chains below, sequenced in a study of neurological immune-mediated disorders. MiXCR, applied by TCRdb to the 5' RACE reads, yields one record per CDR3 protein. The table shows tens of thousands of distinct CDR3 sequences, with about 3.8% occurring only once. The sample was PBMCs. The receptor source for this set is a man in his sixties with multiple sclerosis.

In its sample, this clonotype was seen many times. J is TRBJ2-1 and V is TRBV20-1, with 10 bases lining up with TRBD2. This CDR3 spans 18 amino acids. V shed 3 bases, J shed 1 base, and the junction held 12 bases outside the gene matches. Germline CDR1 is DFQATT and CDR2 is SNEGSKA (reference sequence). As DNA, the CDR3 is TGCAGTGCTAGGGGGGCTAGCGGGAGAGATTCGTCCTACAATGAGCAGTTCTTC. Its protein product is CSARGASGRDSSYNEQFF.

This clonotype has ten or more counts. The gene calls are TRBV7-9 and TRBJ2-2, with D possibly TRBD1 on 6 matching bases. V shed 0 bases and J shed 7 bases, with 9 bases lying between them. The CDR3 is made up of 14 amino acids. The germline CDR1 and CDR2 sequences are SEHNR and FQNEAQ (reference sequence). The CDR3 DNA is TGTGCCAGCAGCTTAGCCAGGGGAAGCGGGGAGCTGTTTTTT. Protein: CASSLARGSGELFF.

Only a few counts were recorded for this clonotype. A much larger clone sits a single nucleotide away, making a read error possible. The CDR3 reads CTSSARQGDSPLHF. In DNA, the CDR3 is TGTACCAGCAGCGCCCGACAGGGAGATTCACCCCTCCACTTT. J is TRBJ1-6 and V is TRBV12-3 or TRBV12-4, with 7 bases aligning to TRBD1. This CDR3 has 14 residues.

The sample holds many counts of this clonotype. The J gene is TRBJ2-1, the V gene TRBV5-6; 9 bases line up with TRBD2. V dropped 1 base and J dropped 3; count of bases not matched to a gene: 11. Germline lookup yields CDR1 SGHDT and CDR2 YYEEEE. The CDR3 covers 18 residues. This CDR3 is CASSLRRGGRLGYNEQFF. Written as DNA, the CDR3 is TGTGCCAGCAGCTTGAGGCGGGGGGGCCGTTTAGGCTACAATGAGCAGTTCTTC.

At least ten counts were recorded for this clonotype. The gene calls are TRBV20-1 and TRBJ2-7; D is perhaps TRBD1 (6 bases). Trimming removed 5 bases at V and 1 base at J, with 15 bases between. Germline CDR1 and CDR2: DFQATT and SNEGSKA (reference sequence). The CDR3 is 14 amino acids. The CDR3 DNA follows: TGCAGTGCTCACGACAGGACGAATTCCTACGAGCAGTACTTC. This encodes CSAHDRTNSYEQYF.

This clonotype was counted many times. The V and J genes are TRBV5-1 and TRBJ1-1; possibly TRBD1 for D (5 bases). Between the trimmed V and J ends, which lost 0 bases and 7 bases, there was a span of 13 bases. The germline V gene encodes CDR1 SGHRS and CDR2 YFSETQ. The CDR3 has 14 residues. The CDR3 loop is CASSLGAGDDEAFF. CDR3 sequence (DNA): TGCGCCAGCAGCTTGGGGGCGGGGGACGATGAAGCTTTCTTT. The variable domain in full, completed from reference TRBV5-1 and TRBJ1-1, reads KAGVTQTPRYLIKTRGQQVTLSCSPISGHRSVSWYQQTPGQGLQFLFEYFSETQRNKGNFPGRFSGRQFSNSRSEMNVSTLELGDSALYLCASSLGAGDDEAFFGQGTRLTVV.

This clonotype appeared many times. The chain joins TRBV29-1 to TRBJ2-7; 12 bases match TRBD1. The CDR3 is made up of 13 amino acids. CDR1 and CDR2 (germline): SQVTM, ANQGSEA. With 6 bases clipped from V and 4 bases from J, the junction kept 4 bases outside the gene matches. CDR3 protein: CSVGDRGLYEQYF. The CDR3 nucleotides read TGCAGCGTGGGGGACAGGGGGCTGTACGAGCAGTACTTC.